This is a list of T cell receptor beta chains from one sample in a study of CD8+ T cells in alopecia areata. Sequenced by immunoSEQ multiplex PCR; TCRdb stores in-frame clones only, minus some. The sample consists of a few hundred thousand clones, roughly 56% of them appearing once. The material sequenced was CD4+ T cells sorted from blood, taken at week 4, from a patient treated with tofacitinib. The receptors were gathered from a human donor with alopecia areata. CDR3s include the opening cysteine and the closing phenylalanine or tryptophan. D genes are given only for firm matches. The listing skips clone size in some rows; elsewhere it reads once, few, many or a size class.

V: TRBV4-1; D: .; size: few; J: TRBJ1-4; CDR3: CASRDGHSNEKLFF; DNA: TGCGCCAGCCGGGACGGACATTCTAATGAAAAACTGTTTTTT
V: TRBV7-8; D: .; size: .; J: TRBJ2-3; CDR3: CASFGRVGDTQYF; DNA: TGTGCCAGCTTCGGCCGCGTGGGAGATACGCAGTATTTT
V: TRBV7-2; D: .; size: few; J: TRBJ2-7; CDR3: CASSLNNEQYF; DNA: TGTGCCAGCAGCTTAAACAACGAGCAGTACTTC
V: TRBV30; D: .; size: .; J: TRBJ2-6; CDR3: CARGRDLSGANVLTF; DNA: TGTGCCCGAGGAAGAGATCTCTCTGGGGCCAACGTCCTGACTTTC
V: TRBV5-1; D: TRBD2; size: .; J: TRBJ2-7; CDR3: CASSLHSGGAYEQYF; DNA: TGCGCCAGCAGCCTGCACTCGGGGGGAGCCTACGAGCAGTACTTC
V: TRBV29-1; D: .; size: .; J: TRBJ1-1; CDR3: CSVVQGLLYGAFF; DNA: TGCAGCGTTGTACAGGGTTTACTCTACGGGGCTTTCTTT
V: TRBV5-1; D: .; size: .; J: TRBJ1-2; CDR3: CASSLEGDYGYTF; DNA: TGCGCCAGCAGCTTGGAGGGGGACTATGGCTACACCTTC
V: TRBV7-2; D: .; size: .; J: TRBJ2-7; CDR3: CASSPDPYGEQYF; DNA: TGTGCCAGCAGCCCTGACCCCTATGGCGAGCAGTACTTC
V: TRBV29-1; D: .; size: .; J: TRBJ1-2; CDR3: CSVEDIRGYGYTF; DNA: TGCAGCGTTGAAGACATAAGAGGCTATGGCTACACCTTC
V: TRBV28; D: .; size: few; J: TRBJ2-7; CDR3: CASSFQGSYEQYF; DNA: TGTGCCAGCAGTTTCCAAGGATCCTACGAGCAGTACTTC
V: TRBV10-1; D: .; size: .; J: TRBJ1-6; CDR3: CASSRSLGNSPLHF; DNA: TGCGCCAGCAGCCGCAGCCTGGGGAATTCACCCCTCCACTTT
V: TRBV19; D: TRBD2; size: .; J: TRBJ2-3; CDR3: CASSLGTSGDTQYF; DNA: TGTGCCAGTAGTCTTGGGACTAGCGGGGATACGCAGTATTTT
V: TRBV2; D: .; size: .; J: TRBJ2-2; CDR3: CASSVRGTGELFF; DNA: TGTGCCAGCAGCGTTAGAGGAACCGGGGAGCTGTTTTTT
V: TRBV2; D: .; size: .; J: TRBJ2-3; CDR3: CASRWGASTDTQYF; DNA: TGTGCCAGCAGATGGGGGGCCAGCACAGATACGCAGTATTTT
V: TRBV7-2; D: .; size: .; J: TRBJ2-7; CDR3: CASSHPSPTQYF; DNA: TGTGCCAGCAGCCATCCGAGTCCGACGCAGTACTTC
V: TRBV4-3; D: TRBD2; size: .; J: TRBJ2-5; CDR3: CASSQGAGGKETQYF; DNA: TGCGCCAGCAGCCAAGGGGCGGGGGGGAAAGAGACCCAGTACTTC
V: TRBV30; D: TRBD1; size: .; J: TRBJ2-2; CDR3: CAWMGQGISTGELFF; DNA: TGTGCCTGGATGGGACAGGGAATTTCGACCGGGGAGCTGTTTTTT
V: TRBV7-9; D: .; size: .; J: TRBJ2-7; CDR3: CASSLGTMPEQYF; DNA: TGTGCCAGCAGCTTAGGGACGATGCCAGAGCAGTACTTC
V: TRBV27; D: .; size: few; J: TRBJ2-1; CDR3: CASRGDHGEQFF; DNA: TGTGCCAGCAGGGGGGATCACGGTGAGCAGTTCTTC
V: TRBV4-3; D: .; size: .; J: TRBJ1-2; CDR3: CASSQGPGYGYTF; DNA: TGCGCCAGCAGCCAAGGTCCCGGGTATGGCTACACCTTC
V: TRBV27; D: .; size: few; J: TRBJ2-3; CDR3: CASSPRPGVQVTDTQYF; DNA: TGTGCCAGCAGTCCGCGGCCAGGGGTCCAGGTCACAGATACGCAGTATTTT
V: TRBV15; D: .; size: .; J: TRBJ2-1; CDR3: CATSRDPRQRQFF; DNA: TGTGCCACCAGCAGAGATCCGAGACAGCGGCAGTTCTTC